This is a list of T cell receptor beta chains from one sample in a study of T cells after yellow fever vaccination. TCRdb called the 5' RACE reads again in MiXCR, with one record for every CDR3 protein. The sample includes approximately 300,000 distinct CDR3 sequences, 8.5% to 10% of them seen just once. The material sequenced was PBMCs, taken on the day of the first yellow fever vaccination. The receptors were gathered from a man aged 18 to 35 who received the YFV17D yellow fever vaccine. Each CDR3 is given with its conserved first and last residue. The order of the fields is CDR3 protein, CDR3 DNA, clone size, V gene, CDR3 length, J gene, D gene. A D gene is named only where the DNA matches it firmly. Clone size appears in some rows only: once, few, many, or a class for an expanded clone.

CASSQDVGGGAGDTQYF | TGTGCCAGCAGCCAAGATGTTGGCGGGGGCGCGGGGGATACGCAGTATTTT | - | TRBV4-2 | 17 | TRBJ2-3 | -
CASSLSGTDNYGYTF | TGTGCCAGCAGCTTGTCCGGGACAGATAACTATGGCTACACCTTC | few | TRBV7-2 | 15 | TRBJ1-2 | TRBD1
CASSFHTLSRNEQFF | TGTGCCAGCAGCTTTCACACCCTCTCACGAAATGAGCAGTTCTTC | many | TRBV11-2 | 15 | TRBJ2-1 | -
CASRTGGPRSETQYF | TGCGCCAGCAGAACGGGGGGGCCTAGGTCGGAGACCCAGTACTTC | few | TRBV5-1 | 15 | TRBJ2-5 | TRBD2
CASSFSRDRTEQYF | TGTGCCAGCAGCTTTTCTCGGGACAGAACCGAGCAGTACTTC | - | TRBV7-2 | 14 | TRBJ2-7 | TRBD1
CASSISDSPAGYTF | TGTGCCAGCAGCATATCGGACAGTCCGGCTGGCTACACCTTC | - | TRBV11-1 | 14 | TRBJ1-2 | -
CASRRTALNTEAFF | TGTGCCAGCAGGCGAACAGCACTGAACACTGAAGCTTTCTTT | few | TRBV6-1 | 14 | TRBJ1-1 | -
CASSQEGTSGGEYEQFF | TGTGCCAGCAGCCAAGAAGGGACTAGCGGGGGGGAATATGAGCAGTTCTTC | - | TRBV4-2 | 17 | TRBJ2-1 | TRBD2
CASTYQTASGANVLTF | TGTGCCAGCACCTACCAGACAGCCTCTGGGGCCAACGTCCTGACTTTC | - | TRBV12-3/TRBV12-4 | 16 | TRBJ2-6 | -
CASHPTGPTRGQPQHF | TGTGCCAGCCATCCTACAGGGCCTACTAGGGGCCAGCCCCAGCATTTT | - | TRBV2 | 16 | TRBJ1-5 | -
CASSFQAGEMETQYF | TGTGCCAGCAGCTTTCAAGCGGGAGAGATGGAGACCCAGTACTTC | few | TRBV7-2 | 15 | TRBJ2-5 | TRBD2
CASSLTGGNNYGYTF | TGTGCCAGCAGTCTGACAGGGGGCAATAACTATGGCTACACCTTC | - | TRBV12-3/TRBV12-4 | 15 | TRBJ1-2 | TRBD1
CASSWAGGYGYTF | TGTGCCAGCAGCTGGGCAGGGGGCTATGGCTACACCTTC | few | TRBV5-6 | 13 | TRBJ1-2 | TRBD1
CASRLTGLNQPQHF | TGTGCCAGCAGGCTGACAGGCTTAAATCAGCCCCAGCATTTT | many | TRBV7-2 | 14 | TRBJ1-5 | -
CASSQEPPDSNQPQHF | TGTGCCAGCAGCCAAGAGCCCCCGGATAGCAATCAGCCCCAGCATTTT | - | TRBV3-1 | 16 | TRBJ1-5 | -
CASVPRAGKGEQFF | TGTGCCAGCGTACCAAGGGCAGGGAAGGGTGAGCAGTTCTTC | - | TRBV7-9 | 14 | TRBJ2-1 | -
CASSRGQGQGYTF | TGTGCCAGCAGCCGGGGACAGGGTCAGGGCTACACCTTC | many | TRBV7-2 | 13 | TRBJ1-2 | TRBD1
CASSQRDREVYRDTQYF | TGCGCCAGCAGCCAACGGGACAGGGAGGTTTATCGGGATACGCAGTATTTT | - | TRBV4-3 | 17 | TRBJ2-3 | TRBD1
CSVGATGVFKGEQFF | TGCAGCGTTGGTGCGACAGGGGTTTTCAAGGGTGAGCAGTTCTTC | few | TRBV29-1 | 15 | TRBJ2-1 | TRBD1
CSARATRAVTEAFF | TGCAGTGCTAGAGCCACCCGGGCTGTCACTGAAGCTTTCTTT | few | TRBV20-1 | 14 | TRBJ1-1 | -
CASNSMNTEAFF | TGCGCCAGCAATTCTATGAACACTGAAGCTTTCTTT | - | TRBV10-1 | 12 | TRBJ1-1 | -
CASSQDRQHEQYF | TGTGCCAGCAGCCAAGACAGGCAGCACGAGCAGTACTTC | - | TRBV4-2 | 13 | TRBJ2-7 | -
CASTPWAPTNYGYTF | TGTGCCAGCACCCCTTGGGCCCCAACTAACTATGGCTACACCTTC | few | TRBV7-2 | 15 | TRBJ1-2 | -
CASSLEALGTEAFF | TGCGCCAGCAGCTTGGAGGCCTTGGGGACTGAAGCTTTCTTT | many | TRBV5-1 | 14 | TRBJ1-1 | -
CASSLPRSGYNEQFF | TGTGCCAGCAGCTTACCGCGGTCGGGCTACAATGAGCAGTTCTTC | - | TRBV7-9 | 15 | TRBJ2-1 | -
CASSLLGGLRPYKETQYF | TGCGCCAGCAGCTTGTTGGGGGGGTTAAGGCCCTACAAAGAGACCCAGTACTTC | few | TRBV5-1 | 18 | TRBJ2-5 | TRBD2
CASSQEQGRGQYF | TGTGCCAGCAGCCAAGAACAGGGGCGGGGGCAGTACTTC | many | TRBV3-1 | 13 | TRBJ2-7 | -
CASSLVPYEQFF | TGTGCCAGCAGCTTAGTCCCGTATGAGCAGTTCTTC | few | TRBV7-8 | 12 | TRBJ2-1 | -
CASRGGTGNTGELFF | TGTGCCAGCAGGGGGGGGACAGGGAACACCGGGGAGCTGTTTTTT | once | TRBV9 | 15 | TRBJ2-2 | -
CASRTLLITDTQYF | TGTGCCAGCAGGACTCTGCTTATCACAGATACGCAGTATTTT | - | TRBV12-3/TRBV12-4 | 14 | TRBJ2-3 | -
CASVSGDMNTEAFF | TGCGCCAGCGTCTCAGGTGACATGAACACTGAAGCTTTCTTT | few | TRBV5-1 | 14 | TRBJ1-1 | -
CASSDGTSGGEQYF | TGTGCCAGCAGTGACGGGACTAGCGGGGGCGAGCAGTACTTC | many | TRBV6-4 | 14 | TRBJ2-7 | TRBD2
CASSSGLAGHQETQYF | TGTGCCAGTAGTTCGGGACTAGCGGGGCACCAAGAGACCCAGTACTTC | - | TRBV19 | 16 | TRBJ2-5 | TRBD2
CASSPHGTGTNSPIHF | TGCGCCAGCAGCCCTCACGGGACAGGAACAAATTCACCCATCCACTTT | - | TRBV4-3 | 16 | TRBJ1-6 | TRBD1
CASSVSLRMERKETQYF | TGTGCCAGCAGCGTATCACTTCGCATGGAACGGAAAGAGACCCAGTACTTC | - | TRBV7-9 | 17 | TRBJ2-5 | -
CASRKSGNEQFF | TGTGCCAGCAGGAAGAGCGGGAATGAGCAGTTCTTC | few | TRBV5-6 | 12 | TRBJ2-1 | -
CASSGGQGAKETQYF | TGTGCCAGCAGCGGAGGACAGGGGGCAAAAGAGACCCAGTACTTC | few | TRBV11-2 | 15 | TRBJ2-5 | TRBD1
CASSRHHGSGHSSYNEQFF | TGCGCCAGCAGCCGCCACCACGGTAGCGGACATAGCTCCTACAATGAGCAGTTCTTC | few | TRBV4-1 | 19 | TRBJ2-1 | -
CASSLGTNMNTEAFF | TGCGCCAGCAGCTTGGGTACCAACATGAACACTGAAGCTTTCTTT | many | TRBV5-1 | 15 | TRBJ1-1 | -
CAITLGGSSYEQYF | TGTGCCATCACTCTAGGGGGAAGCTCCTACGAGCAGTACTTC | - | TRBV10-3 | 14 | TRBJ2-7 | -
CSVEIGYNEQFF | TGCAGCGTTGAAATAGGCTACAATGAGCAGTTCTTC | many | TRBV29-1 | 12 | TRBJ2-1 | -
CASSQRDRAHYGYTF | TGTGCCAGCAGTCAGAGGGACCGAGCACACTATGGCTACACCTTC | - | TRBV11-2 | 15 | TRBJ1-2 | -
CASTLQGDLLLGYTF | TGTGCCAGCACCTTACAGGGTGATTTGTTATTGGGCTACACCTTC | - | TRBV7-2 | 15 | TRBJ1-2 | -
CAISESTYGAGETEAFF | TGTGCCATCAGTGAGTCGACTTACGGGGCAGGGGAGACTGAAGCTTTCTTT | few | TRBV10-3 | 17 | TRBJ1-1 | -
CASSLLPGTYEQYF | TGTGCCAGCAGCTTATTACCCGGGACGTACGAGCAGTACTTC | many | TRBV3-1 | 14 | TRBJ2-7 | -
CASSRLADSGANVLTF | TGTGCCAGCAGTCGACTAGCGGACTCTGGGGCCAACGTCCTGACTTTC | - | TRBV7-9 | 16 | TRBJ2-6 | TRBD2